One sample yielded the 28 T cell receptor beta chains listed below, sequenced in a study of blood T cells in healthy people across ages. A second roughly 6 to 12 cycle PCR used barcoded and J-beta primers. Each CDR3 protein is one row after TCRdb ran MiXCR on the 5' RACE reads. Of 780,000 or so distinct CDR3 sequences in the sample, around 50% were seen once. Specimen: blood. All receptors come from a man aged 40-49 years in good health.

The rearrangement joins TRBV7-9 to TRBJ2-3; perhaps TRBD2 as D (7 bases). V lost 7 bases, J lost 1 base, and 15 bases lay in between. This CDR3 is built from 15 residues. The V gene's germline CDR1 is SEHNR and CDR2 FQNEAQ (reference sequence). The CDR3 spells CASIHRGGRTDTQYF. The DNA of the CDR3 is TGTGCCAGCATCCATAGGGGGGGTCGCACAGATACGCAGTATTTT.

The V gene is TRBV4-1, the J gene TRBJ2-5; no clear D. CDR3 size: 13 residues. Per the germline V gene, CDR1 is MGHRA and CDR2 is YSYEKL. The germline V and J ends were trimmed by 5 bases and 5 bases, with 12 bases remaining between them. CDR3 DNA: TGCGCCAGCAGCGCCGCGCCTGAGGAGACCCAGTACTTC. Translation: CASSAAPEETQYF.

This clonotype has more than one count but fewer than ten. The chain carries TRBV9 and TRBJ2-5; the match to TRBD2 covers 8 bases. The V and J ends lost 1 base and 5 bases, in that order; junction bases with no gene match: 7. CDR3 length: 15 amino acids. The germline V gene has CDR1 SGDLS and CDR2 YYNGEE. CDR3 DNA sequence: TGTGCCAGCAGCGTAACGTCGCGGGGGGCTGAGACCCAGTACTTC. Its translation: CASSVTSRGAETQYF.

The chain couples TRBV24-1 to TRBJ2-3, with D uncertain. Germline V gene sequence: CDR1 KGHDR, CDR2 SFDVKD. V lost 10 bases, J lost 0 bases, and 16 bases lay in between. The CDR3 runs to 15 residues. The CDR3 region is CATGSTGASTDTQYF. CDR3 coding DNA: TGTGCCACGGGCTCCACCGGCGCGAGCACAGATACGCAGTATTTT.

This clonotype showed up just a few times. This chain links TRBV27 with TRBJ2-7; possibly TRBD1 or TRBD2 for D (5 bases each). V lost 4 bases and J 0 bases, leaving 13 bases between the germline ends. Germline CDR1 MNHEY, CDR2 SMNVEV (reference sequence). This CDR3 is 15 amino acids long. Here the CDR3 DNA reads TGTGCCAGCAGTTCCCGGGACCCGTTCTCCTACGAGCAGTACTTC. This codes for CASSSRDPFSYEQYF.

V usage is TRBV20-1 and J usage is TRBJ2-1; TRBD1 matches at 7 bases. The CDR3 consists of 13 residues. The germline CDR1 and CDR2 sequences are DFQATT and SNEGSKA (reference sequence). CDR3 residues: CSVTGSSYNEQFF. The DNA for the CDR3 is TGCAGCGTGACAGGGAGCTCCTACAATGAGCAGTTCTTC.

V gene TRBV6-2 or TRBV6-3 combines with J gene TRBJ1-2; 8 bases map to TRBD1. From germline, CDR1 is MNHEY and CDR2 SVGEGT. Trimming at V came to 3 bases and at J to 4 bases, leaving 10 bases not matched to a gene. This CDR3 spans 16 amino acids. The DNA for the CDR3 is TGTGCCAGCAGTTATAGGGCAGGGGGCATCGGCTATGGCTACACCTTC. It encodes CASSYRAGGIGYGYTF.

The V and J genes are TRBV24-1 and TRBJ2-1; D may match TRBD1 or TRBD2 (5 bases each). This CDR3 is 14 amino acids long. Germline lookup yields CDR1 KGHDR and CDR2 SFDVKD. V was shortened by 10 bases and J by 8 bases, with 20 bases between the two germline ends. CDR3 sequence reads: CATGSRRGADEQFF. Here the CDR3 DNA reads TGTGCCACGGGGTCGAGGAGAGGGGCGGATGAGCAGTTCTTC.

J is TRBJ2-2 and V is TRBV29-1; 7 bases line up with TRBD1. Germline trimming cut 7 bases from V and 3 bases from J; bases unmatched to any gene: 5. This CDR3 region has 13 residues. In germline, CDR1 is SQVTM, CDR2 ANQGSEA. The DNA for the CDR3 is TGCAGCGCCGGGACAGTAGACACCGGGGAGCTGTTTTTT. It is translated as CSAGTVDTGELFF.

Ten or more counts support this clonotype. This chain uses TRBV4-2 with TRBJ2-6; D remains unclear. This CDR3 spans 14 amino acids. Looked up from germline, CDR1 is LGHNA and CDR2 is YNFKEQ. V was pared by 0 bases and J by 2 bases, with 2 bases between. The CDR3 sequence is CASSQEPGANVLTF. The CDR3 DNA reads TGTGCCAGCAGCCAAGAGCCTGGGGCCAACGTCCTGACTTTC.

The rearrangement links TRBV4-3 to TRBJ2-2, with 7 nucleotides matching TRBD1. The CDR3 spans 16 residues. With V trimmed by 2 bases and J by 1 base, 4 bases remained unmatched. Germline V gives CDR1 LGHNA, CDR2 YSLEER. The CDR3 nucleotides read TGCGCCAGCAGCCAACAGACAGGGAAGAACACCGGGGAGCTGTTTTTT. Translating gives CASSQQTGKNTGELFF.

The gene calls are TRBV20-1 and TRBJ2-3; perhaps D is TRBD1 or TRBD2 (5 bases each). Germline V CDR1 and CDR2: DFQATT, SNEGSKA (reference sequence). The V gene lost 6 bases and the J gene lost 1 base, with 14 bases spanning the gap. The CDR3 consists of 14 residues. CDR3: CSALPGRGTDTQYF. The CDR3 coding sequence is TGCAGTGCCTTGCCGGGACGGGGCACAGATACGCAGTATTTT.

As for this clonotype: At one boundary the junction diverges from the germline segment, which might be a read error. This rearrangement joins TRBV7-8 to TRBJ2-5, with a weak D call TRBD2 (5 bases). Germline CDR1 reads SGHVS; CDR2 reads FQNEAQ. The CDR3 extends over 13 amino acids. The CDR3 sequence: CASSPDLRETQSF. Written as DNA, the CDR3 is TGTGCCAGCAGCCCGGACTTGAGAGAGACCCAGTCCTTC.

The chain links TRBV10-3 to TRBJ2-5, with TRBD2 matching 7 bases. The CDR3 consists of 16 residues. Germline V gives CDR1 ENHRY, CDR2 SYGVKD. V was pared by 6 bases and J by 2 bases, with 12 bases of the junction left unmatched. The CDR3 sequence is CAISDYLASGQETQYF. In DNA, the CDR3 is TGTGCCATCAGCGACTACTTAGCTAGCGGACAAGAGACCCAGTACTTC.

J is TRBJ2-3 and V is TRBV14; D is unclear. Germline values: CDR1 SGHDN, CDR2 FVKESK. The CDR3 extends over 13 amino acids. Trimming pared 4 bases from V and 4 bases from J, leaving 9 bases between. CDR3 region: CASSPGWSDTQYF. The CDR3 bases are TGTGCCAGCAGCCCAGGTTGGTCAGATACGCAGTATTTT.

The CDR3 DNA follows: TGTGCCAGCAGCCGAGAGGACAGGTCGAACACTGAAGCTTTCTTT. Residues: CASSREDRSNTEAFF. The chain uses TRBV4-2 and TRBJ1-1; 7 bases are a match to TRBD1. CDR3 length: 15 amino acids. Losses at the gene ends were 4 bases for V and 1 base for J; bases not matched to a gene: 6. Germline V gene sequence: CDR1 LGHNA, CDR2 YNFKEQ.

The chain joins TRBV9 to TRBJ1-2; no firm D call. Per germline, CDR1 SGDLS and CDR2 YYNGEE. The CDR3 consists of 17 residues. V gave up 0 bases and J gave up 0 bases, with 15 bases separating them. The CDR3, as DNA: TGTGCCAGCAGCGTAGCTAAGGCCGACTACCCTAACTATGGCTACACCTTC. It specifies CASSVAKADYPNYGYTF. The full variable domain, its missing parts supplied by reference TRBV9 and TRBJ1-2, is DSGVTQTPKHLITATGQRVTLRCSPRSGDLSVYWYQQSLDQGLQFLIQYYNGEERAKGNILERFSAQQFPDLHSELNLSSLELGDSALYFCASSVAKADYPNYGYTFGSGTRLTVV.

The V call is TRBV27, the J call TRBJ2-1; 9 bases are shared with TRBD1. With the DNA end fitting TRBJ2-7 better, the J assignment may be wrong. The CDR3 runs 14 residues. CDR1 is MNHEY and CDR2 is SMNVEV in the germline V gene (reference sequence). The CDR3 DNA reads as TGTGCCAGCAGTTTAGGGACAGGGAGGAACGAGCAGTACTTC. It codes for CASSLGTGRNEQYF.

Note on this clonotype: A read error may be the cause here, since a much bigger clone is one base away. This CDR3 reads CPRDGRSYGYTF. The DNA for the CDR3 is TGTCCCCGCGACGGGAGGAGCTATGGCTACACCTTC. The gene calls are TRBV30 and TRBJ1-2; no definite D call. Germline CDR1 is GTSNPN and CDR2 is SVGIG (reference sequence). The CDR3 is 12 residues long. Complete variable domain (other parts from reference TRBV30 and TRBJ1-2): SQTIHQWPATLVQPVGSPLSLECTVEGTSNPNLYWYRQAAGRGLQLLFYSVGIGQISSEVPQNLSASRPQDRQFILSSKKLLLSDSGFYLCPRDGRSYGYTFGSGTRLTVV.

V usage is TRBV29-1 and J usage is TRBJ2-2; no reliable D call. Per the germline V gene, CDR1 is SQVTM and CDR2 is ANQGSEA. V lost 4 bases and J 7 bases, leaving 10 bases between the germline ends. The CDR3 loop spans 12 amino acids. The CDR3 loop reads CSVGQSIGELFF. For the CDR3, the DNA is TGCAGCGTTGGGCAGTCCATCGGGGAGCTGTTTTTT.

The chain is built from TRBV7-2 and TRBJ1-1; D remains ambiguous. This CDR3 contains 13 residues. Trimming took 5 bases from V and 0 from J, leaving 7 bases between them. In germline, CDR1 is SGHTA, CDR2 FQGNSA. Here the CDR3 reads CASSRNLNTEAFF. The DNA for the CDR3 is TGTGCCAGCAGCCGGAACTTGAACACTGAAGCTTTCTTT.

The chain joins TRBV7-3 to TRBJ2-7; D unclear. Germline-derived CDR1 and CDR2 are SGHTA and FQGTGA. The CDR3 contains 13 residues. V lost 5 bases, J lost 4 bases, and 12 bases lay in between. This chain's CDR3 is CASSPYFGYEQYF. CDR3 sequence (DNA): TGTGCCAGCAGCCCATACTTCGGGTACGAGCAGTACTTC.

This sequence joins TRBV29-1 and TRBJ2-7; 9 positions agree with TRBD2. CDR1 is SQVTM, CDR2 ANQGSEA, per germline. With V trimmed by 2 bases and J by 4 bases, 15 bases remained unmatched. The length of the CDR3 is 17 residues. The CDR3 protein is CSVERTSDVGLPYEQYF. CDR3 coding DNA: TGCAGCGTTGAACGGACTAGCGATGTAGGGCTCCCGTACGAGCAGTACTTC.

The chain recombines TRBV18 with TRBJ2-5; no clear D. The better agreement between TRBJ2-4 and the DNA end casts doubt on the J call. Germline assignment: CDR1 KGHSH and CDR2 LQKENI. This CDR3 contains 15 residues. The chain's CDR3 is CASSPPKETKNIQYF. DNA of the CDR3: TGTGCCAGCTCACCACCCAAGGAGACCAAAAACATTCAGTACTTC.

This clonotype came up a few times. DNA of the CDR3: TGTGCCAGCAGCGACTTTTCTAGCGCAGCCTACGAGCAGTACTTC. Encoded protein: CASSDFSSAAYEQYF. The chain uses TRBV9 and TRBJ2-7, with a weak D call TRBD2 (6 bases). The CDR3 length is 15 residues. V was trimmed by 3 bases and J by 2 bases, leaving 15 bases between them. Germline CDR1 is SGDLS and CDR2 is YYNGEE.

The chain has TRBV10-3 and TRBJ1-2; no reliable D call. V shed 3 bases and J shed 2 bases, with 13 bases lying between them. Germline V CDR1 and CDR2: ENHRY, SYGVKD. The length of the CDR3 is 15 residues. The CDR3 bases are TGTGCCATCAGTGACAGACTACAGCCAAACTATGGCTACACCTTC. Its protein product is CAISDRLQPNYGYTF.

The chain joins TRBV24-1 to TRBJ2-7, with D tentatively TRBD1 (6 bases). Germline V lookup: CDR1 KGHDR, CDR2 SFDVKD. This CDR3 is built from 17 residues. V was shortened by 3 bases and J by 3 bases, with 20 bases between the two germline ends. The CDR3 nucleotides are TGTGCCACCAGTGATCACGCGGTAGGGGGAGACAACTACGAGCAGTACTTC. It is translated as CATSDHAVGGDNYEQYF.

The CDR3 reads CASSLLYGGRGEQFF. The CDR3 coding sequence is TGTGCCAGCAGCTTGTTATACGGCGGGAGGGGGGAGCAGTTCTTC. The chain links TRBV5-8 to TRBJ2-1; 9 nucleotides align to TRBD2. This CDR3 has 15 residues. V was pared by 1 base and J by 10 bases, with 9 bases of the junction left unmatched. From germline, CDR1 is SGHTS and CDR2 YDEGEE. Together with reference TRBV5-8 and TRBJ2-1, the CDR3 gives the full variable domain: EAGVTQSPTHLIKTRGQQATLRCSPISGHTSVYWYQQALGLGLQFLLWYDEGEERNRGNFPPRFSGRQFPNYSSELNVNALELEDSALYLCASSLLYGGRGEQFFGPGTRLTVL.